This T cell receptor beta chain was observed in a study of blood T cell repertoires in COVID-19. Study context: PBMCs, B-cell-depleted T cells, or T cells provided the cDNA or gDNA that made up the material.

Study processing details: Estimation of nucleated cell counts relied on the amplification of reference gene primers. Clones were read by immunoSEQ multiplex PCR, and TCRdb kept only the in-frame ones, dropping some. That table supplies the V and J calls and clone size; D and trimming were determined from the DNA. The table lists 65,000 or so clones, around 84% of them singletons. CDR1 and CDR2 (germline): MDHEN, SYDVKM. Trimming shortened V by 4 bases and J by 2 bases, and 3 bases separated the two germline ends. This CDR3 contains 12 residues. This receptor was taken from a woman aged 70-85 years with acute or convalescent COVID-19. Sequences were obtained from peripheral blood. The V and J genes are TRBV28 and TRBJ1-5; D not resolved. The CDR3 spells CASSSGNQPQHF. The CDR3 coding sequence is TGTGCCAGCAGTTCGGGCAATCAGCCCCAGCATTTT. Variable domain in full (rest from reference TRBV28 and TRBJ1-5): DVKVTQSSRYLVKRTGEKVFLECVQDMDHENMFWYRQDPGLGLRLIYFSYDVKMKEKGDIPEGYSVSREKKERFSLILESASTNQTSMYLCASSSGNQPQHFGDGTRLSIL.